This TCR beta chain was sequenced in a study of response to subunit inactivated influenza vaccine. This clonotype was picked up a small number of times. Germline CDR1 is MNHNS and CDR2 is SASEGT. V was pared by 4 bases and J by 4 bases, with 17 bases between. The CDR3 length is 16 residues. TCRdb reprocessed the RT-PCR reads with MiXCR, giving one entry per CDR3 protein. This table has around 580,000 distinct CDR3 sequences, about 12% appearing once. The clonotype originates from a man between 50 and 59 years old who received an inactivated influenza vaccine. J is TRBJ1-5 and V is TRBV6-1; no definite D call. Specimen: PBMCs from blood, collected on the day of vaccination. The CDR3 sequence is CASSAPVGQANQPQHF. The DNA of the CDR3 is TGTGCCAGCAGTGCCCCGGTCGGGCAAGCTAATCAGCCCCAGCATTTT.